This paragraph reports one T cell receptor (beta chain). Its antigen is unknown. Other DNA sequences from this sample encode an identical CDR3 as well. This entry is derived from a study of cytomegalovirus exposure and HLA in healthy donors. Study details: Previous work identified roughly 110 million unique TCR beta sequences from roughly 180 million T cells.

60 Vbeta and 13 Jbeta primers were used in PCR. Sequencing was performed with immunoSEQ multiplex PCR; in TCRdb, only in-frame clones are kept and a portion is missing. Counted here are about 120,000 clones, 65% to 80% occurring once; the ten biggest clones make up 30%. Study observations and caveats: Associated with cytomegalovirus, according to the listing, were around 160 TCR beta chains. Associated with HLA alleles at 0.05 false discovery rate in a later analysis were about 17,000 TCR beta sequences. Across HLA loci, a later analysis found differing TCR association rates, with DRB1 most and HLA-C fewest.

In germline, CDR1 is SQVTM, CDR2 ANQGSEA. Trimming took 5 bases from V and 2 from J, leaving 9 bases between them. The CDR3 spans 12 residues. The sequence was collected from a man aged 55 to 70 in good health and CMV-seropositive. The V gene is TRBV29-1, the J gene TRBJ1-1, with D perhaps TRBD1 (5 bases). Sequences were obtained from PBMCs. The CDR3 region is CSVSRGNTEAFF. The DNA of the CDR3 is TGCAGCGTTTCTAGGGGAAACACTGAAGCTTTCTTT.